This is a list of T cell receptor beta chains from one sample in a study of beta chain features in type 1 diabetes. TCRdb's copy holds only in-frame clones and misses some; the assay was immunoSEQ multiplex PCR. Of under 300,000 clones listed, around 7.8% are singletons. The sample taken for sequencing was central memory CD4+ T cells from blood. These receptors were collected from a woman aged 18-30 years in good health. Each CDR3 is given with its conserved first and last residue. Each record gives: J gene, V gene, CDR3 protein.

j_call: TRBJ1-2
v_call: TRBV4-3
cdr3_aa: CASSQDPDFYGYTF

j_call: TRBJ2-3
v_call: TRBV5-6
cdr3_aa: CASRSPVGTSATDTQYF

j_call: TRBJ2-7
v_call: TRBV27
cdr3_aa: CASSSGRQDPSYEQYF

j_call: TRBJ2-6
v_call: TRBV9
cdr3_aa: CASSRRDRGSILPGANVLTF

j_call: TRBJ2-3
v_call: TRBV19
cdr3_aa: CASSPGPRQDTQYF

j_call: TRBJ1-1
v_call: TRBV11-1
cdr3_aa: CASRGRGNTEAFF

j_call: TRBJ2-5
v_call: TRBV5-1
cdr3_aa: CASSLFGAQETQYF

j_call: TRBJ2-6
v_call: TRBV15
cdr3_aa: CATNVLTF

j_call: TRBJ2-1
v_call: TRBV29-1
cdr3_aa: CSVANNEQFF

j_call: TRBJ1-2
v_call: TRBV5-4
cdr3_aa: CASSFGTDNYGYTF

j_call: TRBJ1-2
v_call: TRBV29-1
cdr3_aa: CSVSLGSGNYGYTF

j_call: TRBJ2-1
v_call: TRBV18
cdr3_aa: CASSPSQDLREFF

j_call: TRBJ2-1
v_call: TRBV7-2
cdr3_aa: CASSSSRIAGGYEQFF

j_call: TRBJ2-6
v_call: TRBV30
cdr3_aa: CASTGYGANVLTF

j_call: TRBJ1-3
v_call: TRBV7-2
cdr3_aa: CASSLAGNTIYF

j_call: TRBJ2-1
v_call: TRBV30
cdr3_aa: CAWSVGYNEQFF

j_call: TRBJ1-2
v_call: TRBV7-9
cdr3_aa: CASSLIGGQWGYTF

j_call: TRBJ1-3
v_call: TRBV20-1
cdr3_aa: CSASIRNTIYF

j_call: TRBJ1-1
v_call: TRBV6-1
cdr3_aa: CASSGRAVSTEAFF

j_call: TRBJ1-4
v_call: TRBV4-2
cdr3_aa: CASSQNQLLGEKLFF

j_call: TRBJ2-7
v_call: TRBV6-5
cdr3_aa: CASSPHYEQYF

j_call: TRBJ1-2
v_call: TRBV29-1
cdr3_aa: CSVGGQGSYNYGYTF

j_call: TRBJ1-1
v_call: TRBV4-2
cdr3_aa: CASTIPVPTAENTEAFF

j_call: TRBJ2-1
v_call: TRBV4-2
cdr3_aa: CASSQGDYNEQFF

j_call: TRBJ2-6
v_call: TRBV27
cdr3_aa: CASSQGGAGANVLTF

j_call: TRBJ2-1
v_call: TRBV29-1
cdr3_aa: CSARGRSGGRDEQFF

j_call: TRBJ2-5
v_call: TRBV11-3
cdr3_aa: CASSPTVATLGGTQYF

j_call: TRBJ1-2
v_call: TRBV4-3
cdr3_aa: CASSQDAGMRNGYTF

j_call: TRBJ1-1
v_call: TRBV14
cdr3_aa: CASSPFPSAEAFF

j_call: TRBJ2-7
v_call: TRBV6-5
cdr3_aa: CASSPRASSYEQYF